A selection of T cell receptor beta chains follows, all from one sample in a study of STAT5B mutations in CD4+ large granular lymphocyte leukemia. Clones were read by immunoSEQ multiplex PCR, and TCRdb kept only the in-frame ones, dropping some. The sample holds more than 30,000 clones, about 89% seen once. The specimen sequenced was CD4+ T cells from blood buffy coats. The receptors shown here come from a human donor in good health. Both conserved end residues are part of each CDR3. D genes are given only for firm matches. Size tells how often a clone was seen (once, few, many) or the class of an expanded clone, and some rows leave it out.

cdr3_nt | cdr3_aa | v_call | clone_size | j_call | cdr3_length | d_call
TGTGCCAGCAGTTTTGGGGGGGCCCACTATGGCTACACCTTC | CASSFGGAHYGYTF | TRBV28 | - | TRBJ1-2 | 14 | -
TGTGCCAGCAGCTTAGTAGTGGGAGATGGGGACTATGGCTACACCTTC | CASSLVVGDGDYGYTF | TRBV7-9 | few | TRBJ1-2 | 16 | -
TGTGCCTGGAGTGGAGCCAATCCCTACGAGCAGTACTTC | CAWSGANPYEQYF | TRBV30 | - | TRBJ2-7 | 13 | -
TGTGCCAGCAGCTATAGCGGGAGTGGCACAGATACGCAGTATTTT | CASSYSGSGTDTQYF | TRBV13 | - | TRBJ2-3 | 15 | TRBD2
TGTGCCAGCGGGGCTGGAGGGAACACTGAAGCTTTCTTT | CASGAGGNTEAFF | TRBV27 | few | TRBJ1-1 | 13 | -
TGTGCCAGCAGCCCAGACGGCCTCTCTTCAGCTTTCTTT | CASSPDGLSSAFF | TRBV7-3 | - | TRBJ1-1 | 13 | -
TGTGCCAGCAGGCCGGACAGGGATAGCTCCTACGAGCAGTACTTC | CASRPDRDSSYEQYF | TRBV2 | - | TRBJ2-7 | 15 | TRBD1
TGTGCCAGCAGTTTATGGACAGGGGGAACCTACGAGCAGTACTTC | CASSLWTGGTYEQYF | TRBV28 | - | TRBJ2-7 | 15 | TRBD1
TGTGCCTGGAGTGTTGGCGGGGCCAACGTCCTGACTTTC | CAWSVGGANVLTF | TRBV30 | - | TRBJ2-6 | 13 | -
TGTGCCAGCAGTGACCCGGGACAGGGGCAAGAGACCCAGTACTTC | CASSDPGQGQETQYF | TRBV6-1 | - | TRBJ2-5 | 15 | TRBD1
TGTGCCAGCAGCTTAGATTACGTGGCGGGTCTGCAGTTCTTC | CASSLDYVAGLQFF | TRBV11-2 | - | TRBJ2-1 | 14 | -
TGTGCCAGCAGCATTATGCAGCAGGTAGGAAATGAGCAGTTCTTC | CASSIMQQVGNEQFF | TRBV27 | - | TRBJ2-1 | 15 | -
TGTGCCAGCAGCCTGGGGGTGGGAGATACGCAGTATTTT | CASSLGVGDTQYF | TRBV6-5 | - | TRBJ2-3 | 13 | -
TGTGCCAGCACCCAATTAATGAACTATGGCTACACCTTC | CASTQLMNYGYTF | TRBV19 | - | TRBJ1-2 | 13 | -
TGTGCCAGCAGTTTAGGCGGGGGGAGGGAAGCCAAAAACATTCAGTACTTC | CASSLGGGREAKNIQYF | TRBV27 | - | TRBJ2-4 | 17 | TRBD2
TGCAGTGCTAGAGATGGACCTCTCCAGTACTTC | CSARDGPLQYF | TRBV20-1 | - | TRBJ2-7 | 11 | -
TGCGCCAGCAGCTTGGTTCGACAGGGGCGTTATCCCTACGAGCAGTACTTC | CASSLVRQGRYPYEQYF | TRBV5-1 | - | TRBJ2-7 | 17 | TRBD1
TGTGCCAGCAGCTTAAGCTCACTGGACAGGGGGCGAAGGGAGAATCAGCCCCAGCATTTT | CASSLSSLDRGRRENQPQHF | TRBV28 | - | TRBJ1-5 | 20 | TRBD1
TGTGCCAGCAGCTTAGGATCGGCTAGCGTAGGTGAGCAGTTCTTC | CASSLGSASVGEQFF | TRBV7-6 | - | TRBJ2-1 | 15 | -
TGTGCCAGCAGTACGAACAGGGGCTCGTACGAGCAGTACTTC | CASSTNRGSYEQYF | TRBV28 | - | TRBJ2-7 | 14 | TRBD1
TGTGCCAGCAGCTGGGACAATAACTATGGCTACACCTTC | CASSWDNNYGYTF | TRBV7-9 | - | TRBJ1-2 | 13 | -
TGTGCCAGCGGGACAGACGGAAACACCATATATTTT | CASGTDGNTIYF | TRBV6-5 | - | TRBJ1-3 | 12 | TRBD1
TGTGCCAGCAAGCTCGGGGCCGACGAGCAGTACTTC | CASKLGADEQYF | TRBV2 | - | TRBJ2-7 | 12 | -
TGTGCCAGCAGTCCATCAGGAACGAGGGGGTCCTACAATGAGCAGTTCTTC | CASSPSGTRGSYNEQFF | TRBV27 | - | TRBJ2-1 | 17 | -
TGTGCCAGCAGTTTAAGGCCTTTGAACACTGAAGCTTTCTTT | CASSLRPLNTEAFF | TRBV27 | - | TRBJ1-1 | 14 | -
TGTGCCAGCAGTGAACAGGTCGGTCCTGGAAACACCATATATTTT | CASSEQVGPGNTIYF | TRBV6-1 | - | TRBJ1-3 | 15 | -
TGTGCCAGCAGTTCCGTAAGAACCGGGACTAGCGACGAGCAGTACTTC | CASSSVRTGTSDEQYF | TRBV28 | - | TRBJ2-7 | 16 | TRBD2
TGTGCCAGCAGCCAAGGGATGAACACTGAAGCTTTCTTT | CASSQGMNTEAFF | TRBV7-3 | - | TRBJ1-1 | 13 | -
TGTGCCAGCGAGACTAGCGGGTTTGGGGCGCAGTATTTT | CASETSGFGAQYF | TRBV7-6 | - | TRBJ2-3 | 13 | TRBD2
TGTGCCAGTAGCCCCGGGACGGACTCTGGAAACACCATATATTTT | CASSPGTDSGNTIYF | TRBV19 | - | TRBJ1-3 | 15 | -
TGCGCCAGCAGCTTGGGACAGGGGGTGCGCTATGGCTACACCTTC | CASSLGQGVRYGYTF | TRBV5-1 | - | TRBJ1-2 | 15 | TRBD1
TGTGCCAGCAGTCGGGGGTTGAACACTGAAGCTTTCTTT | CASSRGLNTEAFF | TRBV6-5 | - | TRBJ1-1 | 13 | -
TGTGCCAGCAGCTTGCGGCGGGGACTAGCGGGAGAACAGACCCAGTACTTC | CASSLRRGLAGEQTQYF | TRBV5-4 | - | TRBJ2-5 | 17 | TRBD2
TGTGCCAGCAGCTTCAGCGAGAGCGTGGGGACTAGCGCATACAATGAGCAGTTCTTC | CASSFSESVGTSAYNEQFF | TRBV9 | few | TRBJ2-1 | 19 | TRBD2
TGCGCCAGCAGCGGGCCGACGGCGGGAACCGGGGAGCTGTTTTTT | CASSGPTAGTGELFF | TRBV5-1 | - | TRBJ2-2 | 15 | -
TGTGCCAGCAGCAGCCCGTCGACAGCCTCCTACGAGCAGTACTTC | CASSSPSTASYEQYF | TRBV6-5 | - | TRBJ2-7 | 15 | -
TGTGCCAGCTCACCATCTGGGGCCAACGTCCTGACTTTC | CASSPSGANVLTF | TRBV18 | few | TRBJ2-6 | 13 | -
TGTGCCAGCAGCTTATGGGAGACTACCTCCGATGAGCAGTTCTTC | CASSLWETTSDEQFF | TRBV11-2 | once | TRBJ2-1 | 15 | -
TGCGCCAGCAGCTTGGACCTGCCCACAACAGATACGCAGTATTTT | CASSLDLPTTDTQYF | TRBV5-1 | - | TRBJ2-3 | 15 | -
TGTGCCAGCAGCGTAGCGGCAGTCATGAACACTGAAGCTTTCTTT | CASSVAAVMNTEAFF | TRBV9 | once | TRBJ1-1 | 15 | -
TGCGCCAGCAGCGACGCCAGGGGTGCCGGGGAGCTGTTTTTT | CASSDARGAGELFF | TRBV5-1 | - | TRBJ2-2 | 14 | -
TGTGCCAGCAGCCGAACAGATGAAAAACTGTTTTTT | CASSRTDEKLFF | TRBV11-2 | - | TRBJ1-4 | 12 | -